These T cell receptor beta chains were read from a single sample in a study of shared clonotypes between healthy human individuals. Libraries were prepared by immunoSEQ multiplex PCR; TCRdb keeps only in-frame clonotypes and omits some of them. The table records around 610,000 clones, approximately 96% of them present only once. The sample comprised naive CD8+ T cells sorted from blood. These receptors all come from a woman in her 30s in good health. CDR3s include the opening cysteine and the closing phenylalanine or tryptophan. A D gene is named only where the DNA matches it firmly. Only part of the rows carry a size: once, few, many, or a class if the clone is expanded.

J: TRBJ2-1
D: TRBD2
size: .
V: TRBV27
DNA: TGTGCCAGCAGTCGAGGATCTAGCGGGAGGTACAATGAGCAGTTCTTC
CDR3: CASSRGSSGRYNEQFF

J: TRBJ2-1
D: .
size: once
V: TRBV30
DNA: TGTGCCTGGAGTGTCGGGGGAGTTTGGAATGAGCAGTTCTTC
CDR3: CAWSVGGVWNEQFF

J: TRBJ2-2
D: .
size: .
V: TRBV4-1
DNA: TGCGCCAGCAGCCCTCGAACCCCCCCCGGGGGAGTATTGAACACCGGGGAGCTGTTTTTT
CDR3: CASSPRTPPGGVLNTGELFF

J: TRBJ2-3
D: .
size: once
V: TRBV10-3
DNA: TGTGCCATCAGTGAGTCGATGTACGATACGCAGTATTTT
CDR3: CAISESMYDTQYF

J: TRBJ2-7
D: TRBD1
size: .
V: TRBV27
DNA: TGTGCCAGCAGTTTTTTGGACCGGACAGGGAGGTACGAGCAGTACTTC
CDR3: CASSFLDRTGRYEQYF

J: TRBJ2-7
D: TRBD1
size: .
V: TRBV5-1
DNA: TGCGCCAGCAGCCCAGGGACAGGGAACTACGAGCAGTACTTC
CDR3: CASSPGTGNYEQYF

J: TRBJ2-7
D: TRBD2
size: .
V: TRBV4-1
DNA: TGCGCCAGCAGCCAAGGTTGGACTAGCGGAGTCTACGAGCAGTACTTC
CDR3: CASSQGWTSGVYEQYF

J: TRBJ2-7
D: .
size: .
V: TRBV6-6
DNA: TGTGCCAGCAGCCACAGTATGTACGAGCAGTACTTC
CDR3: CASSHSMYEQYF

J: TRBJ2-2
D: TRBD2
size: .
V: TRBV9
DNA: TGTGCCAGCAGCCCCGGAGCGGGAGTAGACGTCACCGGGGAGCTGTTTTTT
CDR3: CASSPGAGVDVTGELFF

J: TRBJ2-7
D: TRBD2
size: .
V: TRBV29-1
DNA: TGCAGCGTAGTCGGGAGGGCGTCCTACGAGCAGTACTTC
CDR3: CSVVGRASYEQYF

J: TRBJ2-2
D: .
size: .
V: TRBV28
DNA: TGTGCCAGCAGTTATCTGGCGGGGCCGAACACCGGGGAGCTGTTTTTT
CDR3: CASSYLAGPNTGELFF

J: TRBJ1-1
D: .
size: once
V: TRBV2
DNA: TGTGCCAGCAGGGTTGACAGAACTGAAGCTTTCTTT
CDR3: CASRVDRTEAFF

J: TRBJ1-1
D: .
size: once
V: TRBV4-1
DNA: TGCGCCAGCAGCCCCCTCGGGGGGGTTCCGAACACTGAAGCTTTCTTT
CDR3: CASSPLGGVPNTEAFF

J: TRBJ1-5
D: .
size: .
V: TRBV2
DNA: TGTGCCAGCAGGAAAATCAATCAGCCCCAGCATTTT
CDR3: CASRKINQPQHF

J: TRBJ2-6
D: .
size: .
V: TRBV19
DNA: TGTGCCAGTACGCGGCTCTCTGGGGCCAACGTCCTGACTTTC
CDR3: CASTRLSGANVLTF

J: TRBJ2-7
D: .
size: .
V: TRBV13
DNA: TGTGCCAGCAGCTTGCGGGACTCCACCTACGAGCAGTACTTC
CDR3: CASSLRDSTYEQYF

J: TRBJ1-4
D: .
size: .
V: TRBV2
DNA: TGTGCCAGCAGTGAAACCCCCTGGCAGGCCACTAATGAAAAACTGTTTTTT
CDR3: CASSETPWQATNEKLFF

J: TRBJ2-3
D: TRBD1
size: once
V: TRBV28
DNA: TGTGCCAGCAGTTTATGGGGACAGGACACAGATACGCAGTATTTT
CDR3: CASSLWGQDTDTQYF

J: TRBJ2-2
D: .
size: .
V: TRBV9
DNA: TGTGCCAGCAGACCAGGGGACACCGGGGAGCTGTTTTTT
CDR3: CASRPGDTGELFF

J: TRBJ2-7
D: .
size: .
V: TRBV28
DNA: TGTGCCAGCAGTCCCCGGGACGGAAGCTCCTACGAGCAGTACTTC
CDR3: CASSPRDGSSYEQYF

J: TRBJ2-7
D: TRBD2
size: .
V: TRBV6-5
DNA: TGTGCCAGCAGTTATGGGACTAGCGGGGGATACGAGCAGTACTTC
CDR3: CASSYGTSGGYEQYF

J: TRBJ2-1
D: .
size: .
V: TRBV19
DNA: TGTGCCAGTAGTATTATGGACCCGGCCGAGCAGTTCTTC
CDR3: CASSIMDPAEQFF

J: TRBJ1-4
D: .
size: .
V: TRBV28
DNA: TGTGCCAGCAGTCCGTTTGGAACGGATGGTGAAAAACTGTTTTTT
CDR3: CASSPFGTDGEKLFF

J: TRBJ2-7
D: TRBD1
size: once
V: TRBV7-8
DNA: TGTGCCAGCAGCGCAACCGGGACAGACTACGAGCAGTACTTC
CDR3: CASSATGTDYEQYF

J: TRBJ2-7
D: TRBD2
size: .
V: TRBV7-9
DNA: TGTGCCAGCAGCCACGGGACTACAAACGAGCAGTACTTC
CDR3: CASSHGTTNEQYF

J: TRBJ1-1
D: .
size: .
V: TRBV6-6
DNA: TGTGCCAGCAGTTACACCGGGCCTGAAGCTTTCTTT
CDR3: CASSYTGPEAFF

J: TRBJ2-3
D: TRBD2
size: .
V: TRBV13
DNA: TGTGCCAGCAGCTTACCCGGACTAGCGATCGCAGATACGCAGTATTTT
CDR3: CASSLPGLAIADTQYF

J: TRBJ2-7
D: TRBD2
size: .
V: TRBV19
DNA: TGTGCCAGTAGTATGGCCCTAGCGGGAGACGAGCAGTACTTC
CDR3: CASSMALAGDEQYF

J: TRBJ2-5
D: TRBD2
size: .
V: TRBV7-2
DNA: TGTGCCAGCAGCTTTGAGGCGCGGGAGGAAGAGACCCAGTACTTC
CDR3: CASSFEAREEETQYF

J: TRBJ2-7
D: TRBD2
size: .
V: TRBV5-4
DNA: TGTGCCAGCAGCTTGGCGGGACTAGCGGTAGCCGAGCAGTACTTC
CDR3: CASSLAGLAVAEQYF

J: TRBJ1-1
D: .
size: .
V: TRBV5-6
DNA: TGTGCCAGCAGCTTGGCCGGGAGTCTCAGGGGCACTGAAGCTTTCTTT
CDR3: CASSLAGSLRGTEAFF

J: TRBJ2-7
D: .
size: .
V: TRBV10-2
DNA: TGCGCCAGCAGTGAGGCCAGCTTACCCTACGAGCAGTACTTC
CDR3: CASSEASLPYEQYF

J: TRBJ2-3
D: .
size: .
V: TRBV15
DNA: TGTGCCACCAGCCCGTCCACAGATACGCAGTATTTT
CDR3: CATSPSTDTQYF

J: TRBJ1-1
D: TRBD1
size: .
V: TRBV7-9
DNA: TGTGCCAGCAGCCCGGGGACAGGGGGGAGGGATACTGAAGCTTTCTTT
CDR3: CASSPGTGGRDTEAFF